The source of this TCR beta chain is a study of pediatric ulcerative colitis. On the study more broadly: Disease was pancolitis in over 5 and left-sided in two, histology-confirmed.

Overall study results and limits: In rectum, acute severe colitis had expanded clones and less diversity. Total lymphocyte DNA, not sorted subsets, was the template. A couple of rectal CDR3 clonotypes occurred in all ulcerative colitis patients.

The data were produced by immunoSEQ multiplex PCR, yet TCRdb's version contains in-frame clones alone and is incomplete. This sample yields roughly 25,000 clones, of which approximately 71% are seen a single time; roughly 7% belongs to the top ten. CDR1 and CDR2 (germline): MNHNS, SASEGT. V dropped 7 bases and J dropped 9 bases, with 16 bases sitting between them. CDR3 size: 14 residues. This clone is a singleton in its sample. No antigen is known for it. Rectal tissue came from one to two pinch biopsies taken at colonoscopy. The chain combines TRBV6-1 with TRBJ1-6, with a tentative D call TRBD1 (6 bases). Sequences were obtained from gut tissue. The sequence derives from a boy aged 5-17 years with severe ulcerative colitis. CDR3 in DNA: TGTGCCAGCATCCCGGGACACGGTTCTTCACCCCTCCACTTT. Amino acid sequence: CASIPGHGSSPLHF.